This T cell receptor beta chain was obtained from a study of Graves' ophthalmopathy and Graves' hyperthyroidism. Across the study: At initial diagnosis, peripheral blood was obtained, and this preceded any treatment.

RNA transcripts were the template, and TCR beta CDR3 regions were amplified from them. RT-PCR was first run with HTBI primers, then multiplex PCR in a second round. MiXCR was run by TCRdb on the multiplex PCR reads, yielding one entry per CDR3 protein. The table has tens of thousands of distinct CDR3 sequences, 48% seen once; the top ten hold about 5.9%. Germline CDR1 SGHDT, CDR2 YYEEEE. This CDR3 is 15 amino acids long. J lost 3 bases, V lost 5 bases, and 5 bases had no gene match. Stable hyperthyroidism referred to disease that showed no ophthalmopathy within 18 months of follow-up. The study recruited hyperthyroidism patients aged 18 to 65 who were newly diagnosed, under 2 months' duration. PBMCs were obtained from roughly 9.4 ml of fresh peripheral blood. At least ten counts were recorded for this clonotype.

Sequenced sample: peripheral blood. The rearrangement links TRBV5-6 to TRBJ2-1; TRBD1 agrees at 10 bases. The clonotype was recovered from an adult woman with stable Graves' hyperthyroidism. The CDR3 region is CASRAGTGDYNEQFF. In nucleotides, the CDR3 is TGTGCCAGCAGAGCCGGGACAGGGGACTACAATGAGCAGTTCTTC.